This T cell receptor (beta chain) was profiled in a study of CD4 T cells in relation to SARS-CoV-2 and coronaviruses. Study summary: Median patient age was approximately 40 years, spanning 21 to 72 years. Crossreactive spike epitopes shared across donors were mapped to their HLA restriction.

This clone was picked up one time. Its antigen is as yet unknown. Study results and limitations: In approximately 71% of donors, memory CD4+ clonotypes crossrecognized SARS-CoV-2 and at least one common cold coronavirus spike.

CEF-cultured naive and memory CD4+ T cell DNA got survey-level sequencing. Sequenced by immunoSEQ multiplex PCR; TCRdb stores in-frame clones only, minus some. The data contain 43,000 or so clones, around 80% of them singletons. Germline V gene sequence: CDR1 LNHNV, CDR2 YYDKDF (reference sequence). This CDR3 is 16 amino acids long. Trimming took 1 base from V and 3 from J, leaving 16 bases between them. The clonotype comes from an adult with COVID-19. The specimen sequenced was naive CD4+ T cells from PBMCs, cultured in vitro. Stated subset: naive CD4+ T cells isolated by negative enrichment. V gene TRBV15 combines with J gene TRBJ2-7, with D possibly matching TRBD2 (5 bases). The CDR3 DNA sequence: TGTGCCACCAGCAGAGCTACCGGTCGAGGGCTCTACGAGCAGTACTTC. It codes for CATSRATGRGLYEQYF.